This T cell receptor (beta chain) was sequenced in a study of neurological immune-mediated disorders. Study results and limitations: Across subjects, no CDR3 amino acid sequence appeared in expanded clones of more than one subject, a finding that suggested private repertoires in all groups.

The CDR3 contains 13 residues. Trimming took off 3 bases at V and 6 bases at J, with 11 bases between the two ends. Germline CDR1 SEHNR, CDR2 FQNEAQ (reference sequence). This clonotype was recorded at least ten times. Its target is unknown. Template-switch 5'RACE cDNA synthesis added a 10-nucleotide unique molecular identifier. TCRdb called the 5' RACE reads again in MiXCR, with one record for every CDR3 protein. The sample holds about 48,000 distinct CDR3 sequences, approximately 10% seen once. The receptor was derived from a woman in her thirties or forties with HTLV-1-associated myelopathy (HAM/TSP). The rearrangement joins TRBV7-9 to TRBJ1-2; D remains unclear. The material sequenced was PBMCs. The DNA of the CDR3 is TGTGCCAGCAGCTTCCGGGCCTTCGATGGCTACACCTTC. Translation gives CASSFRAFDGYTF.